A single sample gave rise to the 8 T cell receptor beta chains below, sequenced in a study of cytomegalovirus exposure and HLA in healthy donors. This PCR relied on a set of 60 Vbeta primers and 13 Jbeta primers. Sequencing was performed with immunoSEQ multiplex PCR; in TCRdb, only in-frame clones are kept and a portion is missing. Of roughly 88,000 clones in the sample, around 80% were seen once. Sample: PBMCs. The source of these receptors is a man aged 25-45 years in good health and CMV-seropositive.

The V and J genes are TRBV7-8 and TRBJ2-5; perhaps TRBD2 as D (7 bases). Germline V gene data show CDR1 as SGHVS and CDR2 as FQNEAQ. Trimming left V 4 bases short and J 2 bases short, with 14 bases between. CDR3 length: 15 residues. The CDR3: CASSYGGQVQETQYF. The CDR3 DNA reads TGTGCCAGCAGCTACGGGGGGCAGGTTCAAGAGACCCAGTACTTC.

This clone was seen a handful of times. The chain joins TRBV4-2 to TRBJ2-2; TRBD2 matches at 10 bases. This CDR3 is built from 17 residues. V trimming: 0 bases; J trimming: 7 bases; junction bases outside the gene matches: 8. Germline V CDR1 and CDR2: LGHNA, YNFKEQ. CDR3 protein: CASSQDILAGVIGELFF. The CDR3 nucleotides are TGTGCCAGCAGCCAAGATATCCTAGCGGGAGTGATCGGGGAGCTGTTTTTT.

The chain employs TRBV7-2 and TRBJ2-3; possibly TRBD2 for D (5 bases). Germline CDR1 SGHTA, CDR2 FQGNSA. V was shortened by 3 bases and J by 0 bases, with 10 bases between the two germline ends. The CDR3 extends over 15 amino acids. CDR3 sequence (DNA): TGTGCCAGCAGCTTTCGGACGGGGAGCACAGATACGCAGTATTTT. Translated, it gives CASSFRTGSTDTQYF.

This rearrangement joins TRBV4-1 to TRBJ1-6; the match to TRBD1 covers 11 bases. V gave up 4 bases and J gave up 7 bases; unmatched junction bases: 24. The CDR3 has 22 residues. CDR1 MGHRA and CDR2 YSYEKL come from the germline V gene. The CDR3 here is CASSLFTLTGTGGFSLNSPLHF. In DNA, the CDR3 is TGCGCCAGCAGCCTTTTTACCCTAACCGGGACAGGGGGTTTTTCTCTCAATTCACCCCTCCACTTT.

This clone appeared a few times. The V call is TRBV19, the J call TRBJ2-5, with 9 positions matching TRBD2. The CDR3 is 15 residues long. The V gene end was trimmed by 6 bases and the J gene end by 5 bases; junction bases not matched to a gene: 10. CDR1 is LNHDA, CDR2 SQIVND, per germline (reference sequence). The DNA of the CDR3 is TGTGCCAGTAGCTATAGCGGGGGCAAGGGGGAGACCCAGTACTTC. Translation: CASSYSGGKGETQYF.

This clone showed up just a few times. J is TRBJ2-3 and V is TRBV29-1; 9 positions match TRBD2. After removal of 3 bases from V and 1 base from J, the junction contained 17 bases not matched to a gene. The CDR3 spans 19 residues. Germline V gene lookup returns CDR1 SQVTM and CDR2 ANQGSEA. The CDR3, as DNA: TGCAGCGTTGATGGGTCGAGAGTAGCGGGAGAAGGGGGCACAGATACGCAGTATTTT. Translated, it gives CSVDGSRVAGEGGTDTQYF.

In DNA, the CDR3 is TGTGCCAGTAGTAAAAGACAGGGAGTGGTCTCTGGGGCCAACGTCCTGACTTTC. It is translated as CASSKRQGVVSGANVLTF. The V and J genes are TRBV19 and TRBJ2-6, with TRBD1 matching over 7 bases. Germline V gene data show CDR1 as LNHDA and CDR2 as SQIVND (reference sequence). Trimming at V came to 4 bases and at J to 0 bases, leaving 9 bases not matched to a gene. This CDR3 comprises 18 residues.

The chain has TRBV7-2 and TRBJ2-5, with a possible D match to TRBD1 (7 bases). V lost 4 bases to trimming and J lost 3 bases, with 12 bases between them. Germline CDR1 and CDR2: SGHTA and FQGNSA. This CDR3 is built from 14 residues. The CDR3 is CASSSFRGEETQYF. For the CDR3, the DNA is TGTGCCAGCAGCTCTTTCAGGGGGGAAGAGACCCAGTACTTC.